The 22 T cell receptor beta chains presented below share a single source sample, sequenced in a study of blood T cell repertoires in COVID-19. The assay was immunoSEQ multiplex PCR, and TCRdb's table has in-frame clones only and misses some. The data hold some 430,000 clones, with about nine tenths observed a single time. The sequenced sample consisted of PBMCs or T cells enriched from blood (not recorded which). The receptor set was obtained from a young man who had recovered from COVID-19.

Points on this clone: This sample also contains other DNA sequences that code for the same CDR3. The rearrangement uses TRBV12-3 or TRBV12-4 and TRBJ2-7; a weak D match, TRBD1 (6 bases). The CDR3 loop spans 13 amino acids. Trimming cost V 5 bases and J 0 bases, with 8 bases left between them. CDR3 in amino acids: CASSRDNSYEQYF. DNA of the CDR3: TGTGCCAGCAGTCGGGACAACTCCTACGAGCAGTACTTC.

The genes are TRBV14 and TRBJ2-2; possible D gene TRBD1, 5 bases. Germline assignment: CDR1 SGHDN and CDR2 FVKESK. Between the trimmed V and J ends, which lost 4 bases and 4 bases, there was a span of 16 bases. The CDR3 consists of 16 residues. CDR3 sequence: CASSPLQGGSTGELFF. The CDR3, as DNA: TGTGCCAGCAGCCCACTCCAGGGTGGTAGCACCGGGGAGCTGTTTTTT.

Written as DNA, the CDR3 is TGCGCCAGCAGTCACAGCGGGCCCTACGAGCAGTACTTC. It is translated as CASSHSGPYEQYF. The chain carries TRBV10-2 and TRBJ2-7, with a weak D call TRBD2 (6 bases). The CDR3 totals 13 residues. Germline CDR1 and CDR2: WSHSY and SAAADI. The ends were cut back, 5 bases at V and 2 bases at J, with 10 bases in the middle.

The V and J genes are TRBV11-2 and TRBJ1-3, with a tentative D call TRBD1 (5 bases). V lost 2 bases, J lost 0 bases, and 8 bases lay in between. CDR1 is SGHAT and CDR2 is FQNNGV in the germline V gene. The CDR3 runs 15 residues. The CDR3 DNA reads TGTGCCAGCAGCTTATACAGGAGCTCTGGAAACACCATATATTTT. As protein: CASSLYRSSGNTIYF. Full variable domain (rest looked up from reference TRBV11-2 and TRBJ1-3): EAGVAQSPRYKIIEKRQSVAFWCNPISGHATLYWYQQILGQGPKLLIQFQNNGVVDDSQLPKDRFSAERLKGVDSTLKIQPAKLEDSAVYLCASSLYRSSGNTIYFGEGSWLTVV.

The chain combines TRBV5-1 with TRBJ1-4; 10 bases agree with TRBD1. This CDR3 contains 16 residues. V lost 3 bases, J lost 5 bases, and 7 bases stayed unmatched. Per germline, CDR1 SGHRS and CDR2 YFSETQ. The CDR3 nucleotides read TGCGCCAGCAGCTCAGAGGGACAGGGGAGGAATGAAAAACTGTTTTTT. This translates into CASSSEGQGRNEKLFF.

This clone was counted a single time. The chain carries TRBV30 and TRBJ1-4; perhaps TRBD1 as D (5 bases). Germline V gene lookup returns CDR1 GTSNPN and CDR2 SVGIG (reference sequence). This CDR3 is built from 13 residues. CDR3 sequence (DNA): TGTGCTTCGACCCAAAACGCAAGGGGAAAACTGTTTTTT. Protein product: CASTQNARGKLFF. The complete variable domain, with remaining parts taken from reference TRBV30 and TRBJ1-4, reads SQTIHQWPATLVQPVGSPLSLECTVEGTSNPNLYWYRQAAGRGLQLLFYSVGIGQISSEVPQNLSASRPQDRQFILSSKKLLLSDSGFYLCASTQNARGKLFFGSGTQLSVL.

This chain links TRBV19 with TRBJ1-2, with no clear D. V was trimmed by 8 bases and J by 8 bases, leaving 18 bases between them. CDR1 is LNHDA and CDR2 is SQIVND in the germline V gene (reference sequence). The CDR3 loop spans 13 amino acids. In nucleotides, the CDR3 is TGTGCCAGTCGGCGAACGAGGACGGGGGGCTACACCTTC. It codes for CASRRTRTGGYTF.

The chain links TRBV27 to TRBJ2-7; 7 bases map to TRBD2. Germline lookup yields CDR1 MNHEY and CDR2 SMNVEV (reference sequence). V gave up 6 bases and J gave up 0 bases; unmatched junction bases: 14. The CDR3 is made up of 17 amino acids. CDR3 nucleotides: TGTGCCAGCAGCTCACTAGCGATTCAAGGAAGCTCCTACGAGCAGTACTTC. Protein sequence: CASSSLAIQGSSYEQYF.

The chain joins TRBV7-9 to TRBJ2-1, with TRBD2 identical over 7 bases. Germline V gene sequence: CDR1 SEHNR, CDR2 FQNEAQ (reference sequence). J was trimmed by 6 bases and V by 5 bases; bases with no gene match: 13. This CDR3 is 16 amino acids long. The CDR3 DNA sequence: TGTGCCAGCAGCCGCATTACCACAACTAGCGCCAATGAGCAGTTCTTC. Its translation: CASSRITTTSANEQFF.

The J gene is TRBJ2-2, the V gene TRBV7-9; 9 positions agree with TRBD1. Looked up from germline, CDR1 is SEHNR and CDR2 is FQNEAQ (reference sequence). CDR3 length: 17 amino acids. V trimming: 4 bases; J trimming: 3 bases; junction bases outside the gene matches: 9. The CDR3 is CASSSSRDREYTGELFF. DNA for the CDR3: TGTGCCAGCAGCTCCTCCCGGGACAGGGAATACACCGGGGAGCTGTTTTTT.

CDR3 coding DNA: TGTGCCAGCAGTTACCCTGGCACAGATACGCAGTATTTT. Translation: CASSYPGTDTQYF. V and J are TRBV6-5 and TRBJ2-3, with D unresolved. This CDR3 has 13 amino acids. Germline lookup yields CDR1 MNHEY and CDR2 SVGAGI. V dropped 2 bases and J dropped 1 base, with 4 bases sitting between them.

The CDR3 region has the DNA TGTGCCAGCAGCCCAAGAGGGGGCTCGGGACGCACAGATACGCAGTATTTT. Translated, it gives CASSPRGGSGRTDTQYF. This chain uses TRBV14 with TRBJ2-3, with 7 bases fitting TRBD1. CDR3 length: 17 residues. Germline V gene data show CDR1 as SGHDN and CDR2 as FVKESK. V lost 4 bases and J lost 1; bases outside the gene matches: 11.

The rearrangement joins TRBV5-4 to TRBJ1-4; 7 bases match TRBD1. The length of the CDR3 is 16 residues. Per the germline V gene, CDR1 is SGHNT and CDR2 is YYREEE (reference sequence). The trim removed 4 bases at V and 7 bases at J, leaving 13 bases unmatched. CDR3 in DNA: TGTGCCAGCAGCGGAACGGGAGGGGGCCACGGTGAAAAACTGTTTTTT. Translation: CASSGTGGGHGEKLFF.

The V and J genes are TRBV13 and TRBJ1-1; possible D gene TRBD1, 6 bases. Germline assignment: CDR1 PRHDT and CDR2 FYEKMQ (reference sequence). This CDR3 contains 12 residues. V was cut by 4 bases and J by 5 bases, with 8 bases left in between. The CDR3: CASSSRGTEAFF. DNA for the CDR3: TGTGCCAGCAGCTCTAGGGGGACTGAAGCTTTCTTT.

The chain recombines TRBV28 with TRBJ2-1; D call uncertain. Trimming stripped 7 bases from V and 3 bases from J, with 13 bases between. This CDR3 region has 14 residues. Looked up from germline, CDR1 is MDHEN and CDR2 is SYDVKM. The CDR3, as DNA: TGTGCCAGCATCACCTCTGCCTACTACAATGAGCAGTTCTTC. Amino acid sequence: CASITSAYYNEQFF. The full variable domain, with the rest looked up from reference TRBV28 and TRBJ2-1, is DVKVTQSSRYLVKRTGEKVFLECVQDMDHENMFWYRQDPGLGLRLIYFSYDVKMKEKGDIPEGYSVSREKKERFSLILESASTNQTSMYLCASITSAYYNEQFFGPGTRLTVL.

The chain carries TRBV6-5 and TRBJ1-6, with TRBD1 matching 7 bases. This CDR3 spans 13 amino acids. CDR1 MNHEY and CDR2 SVGAGI come from the germline V gene. V lost 6 bases to trimming and J lost 10 bases; unmatched junction nucleotides: 6. CDR3 nucleotides: TGTGCCAGCAGCGCTGACAGGGAATCACCCCTCCACTTT. Encoded protein: CASSADRESPLHF.

The genes are TRBV12-3 or TRBV12-4 and TRBJ1-4; D gene unclear. Trimming shortened V by 8 bases and J by 10 bases, and 17 bases separated the two germline ends. CDR3 length: 13 residues. The CDR3 loop reads CASRTSHRGKLFF. In nucleotides, the CDR3 is TGTGCCAGCCGCACCTCCCACCGGGGAAAACTGTTTTTT.

The chain joins TRBV7-9 to TRBJ1-1; TRBD1 might be the D (5 bases). There are 16 residues in the CDR3. Trimming cost V 5 bases and J 4 bases, with 20 bases left between them. Looked up from germline, CDR1 is SEHNR and CDR2 is FQNEAQ (reference sequence). Here the CDR3 DNA reads TGTGCCAGCAGCCCACTAGCAGGGCAGGGTGGCACTGAAGCTTTCTTT. Translation: CASSPLAGQGGTEAFF.

V and J are TRBV28 and TRBJ2-7, with 8 bases lining up with TRBD2. This CDR3 comprises 12 residues. Germline values: CDR1 MDHEN, CDR2 SYDVKM. With 10 bases clipped from V and 1 base from J, the junction kept 3 bases outside the gene matches. CDR3 residues: CATGRGSYEQYF. CDR3 DNA sequence: TGTGCCACCGGGAGGGGGTCCTACGAGCAGTACTTC.

This rearrangement joins TRBV6-5 to TRBJ1-6; D is unclear. CDR1 and CDR2 (germline): MNHEY, SVGAGI. The CDR3 is 12 residues long. Deletions cut 7 bases from V and 8 bases from J, with 9 bases between. CDR3 residues: CASTRTDSPLHF. The CDR3 coding sequence is TGTGCCAGCACTCGCACTGATTCACCCCTCCACTTT.

Regarding this clone: This specimen includes other DNA sequences encoding the same CDR3. The chain is built from TRBV5-6 and TRBJ2-7; 7 bases fit TRBD1. The germline gives CDR1 SGHDT, CDR2 YYEEEE. V was pared by 0 bases and J by 4 bases, with 4 bases of the junction left unmatched. The CDR3 extends over 14 amino acids. The CDR3 region is CASSLGTGAYEQYF. CDR3 in DNA: TGTGCCAGCAGCTTGGGGACAGGAGCGTACGAGCAGTACTTC.

V is TRBV27 and J is TRBJ2-1; 10 bases are shared with TRBD2. Germline V gene sequence: CDR1 MNHEY, CDR2 SMNVEV (reference sequence). Trimming at V came to 6 bases and at J to 7 bases, leaving 15 bases not matched to a gene. The CDR3 extends over 17 amino acids. The CDR3 DNA follows: TGTGCCAGCAGGGGCCAATCTAGCGGGAGCTTAACGAATGAGCAGTTCTTC. It translates to CASRGQSSGSLTNEQFF.